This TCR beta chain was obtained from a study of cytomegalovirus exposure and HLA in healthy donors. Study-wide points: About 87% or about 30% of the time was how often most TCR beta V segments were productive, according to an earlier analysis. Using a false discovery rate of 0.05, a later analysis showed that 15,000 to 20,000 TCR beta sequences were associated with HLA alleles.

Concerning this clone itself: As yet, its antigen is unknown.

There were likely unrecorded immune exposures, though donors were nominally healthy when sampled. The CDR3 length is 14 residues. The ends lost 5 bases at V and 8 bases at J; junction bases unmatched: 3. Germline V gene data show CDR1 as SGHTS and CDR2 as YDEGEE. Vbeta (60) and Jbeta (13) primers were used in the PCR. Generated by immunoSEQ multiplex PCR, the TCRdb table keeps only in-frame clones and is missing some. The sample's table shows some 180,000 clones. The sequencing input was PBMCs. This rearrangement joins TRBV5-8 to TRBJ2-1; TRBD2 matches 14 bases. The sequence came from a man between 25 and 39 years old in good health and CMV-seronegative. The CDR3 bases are TGTGCCAGCAGGACTAGCGGGGGGGGCCATGAGCAGTTCTTC. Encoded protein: CASRTSGGGHEQFF.